This TCR beta chain was recorded in a study of T cell changes during pregnancy in multiple sclerosis. This table comes from immunoSEQ multiplex PCR, and its TCRdb copy is limited to in-frame clones, with some not included. The sample lists 85,000 to 120,000 clones, 85% to 95% seen once, with approximately 1.5% in the top ten. With V trimmed by 4 bases and J by 2 bases, 4 bases remained unmatched. Germline V CDR1 and CDR2: SQVTM, ANQGSEA. The CDR3 runs to 14 residues. The sample consisted of peripheral blood, taken after pregnancy. The V call is TRBV29-1, the J call TRBJ2-5; 10 nucleotides align to TRBD2. The TCR was taken from a female donor with multiple sclerosis, enrolled in a pregnancy study. The CDR3 here is CSVALSGGQETQYF. The DNA of the CDR3 is TGCAGCGTTGCCCTTAGCGGGGGGCAAGAGACCCAGTACTTC.